The 21 T cell receptor beta chains listed next were all sequenced from one sample in a study of regulatory T cells in long-lasting Graves disease. Stated time point: newly diagnosed GD, antithyroid drugs for less than 3 months. The TCR library used RNA extracted from PBMCs. Building of the TCR beta libraries involved iRepertoire HTBI primers and Arm-PCR of CDR3 regions. Using its own MiXCR run on the multiplex PCR reads, TCRdb lists one record per CDR3 protein. The table records roughly 510,000 distinct CDR3 sequences, roughly 15% of them present only once. The data were also submitted as part of a second study, on T cells in Graves' hyperthyroidism and ophthalmopathy.

The sequencing used peripheral blood mononuclear cells (PBMCs), collected at new diagnosis, from a patient treated with antithyroid drugs. The receptors were sampled from a man aged 18 to 30 with Graves disease.

There are many counts of this clonotype. This rearrangement joins TRBV7-9 to TRBJ2-1; no clear D gene. The CDR3 covers 14 residues. The ends were cut back, 1 base at V and 7 bases at J, with 11 bases in the middle. Germline-derived CDR1 and CDR2 are SEHNR and FQNEAQ (reference sequence). The CDR3 DNA follows: TGTGCCAGCAGCTTAGTATCCGGCGGAAATGAGCAGTTCTTC. Residues: CASSLVSGGNEQFF.

This clonotype appeared a few times. This chain connects TRBV28 to TRBJ1-5; perhaps TRBD1 as D (6 bases). V was cut by 11 bases and J by 4 bases, with 12 bases left in between. The CDR3 consists of 12 residues. Germline lookup yields CDR1 MDHEN and CDR2 SYDVKM. For the CDR3, the DNA is TGTGCCGTGGGGGCAGTGAATCAGCCCCAGCATTTT. The encoded protein is CAVGAVNQPQHF. Full variable domain (outside the CDR3, taken from reference TRBV28 and TRBJ1-5): DVKVTQSSRYLVKRTGEKVFLECVQDMDHENMFWYRQDPGLGLRLIYFSYDVKMKEKGDIPEGYSVSREKKERFSLILESASTNQTSMYLCAVGAVNQPQHFGDGTRLSIL.

This chain links TRBV6-5 with TRBJ2-2, with D possibly matching TRBD2 (5 bases). The CDR3 contains 17 residues. The germline V and J ends were trimmed by 3 bases and 0 bases, with 14 bases remaining between them. Germline loops: CDR1 MNHEY, CDR2 SVGAGI. The CDR3 bases are TGTGCCAGCAGTTATTTAAGAGGGCAGCCGAACACCGGGGAGCTGTTTTTT. This translates into CASSYLRGQPNTGELFF.

Ten or more counts support this clonotype. This chain connects TRBV12-3 or TRBV12-4 to TRBJ2-3; no definite D call. This CDR3 has 15 residues. V dropped 4 bases and J dropped 1 base, with 12 bases sitting between them. The DNA for the CDR3 is TGTGCCAGCAGTTCCCCTCCGAGCGGCACAGATACGCAGTATTTT. It encodes CASSSPPSGTDTQYF.

V is TRBV7-9 and J is TRBJ1-4, with 7 bases matching TRBD1. This CDR3 has 14 amino acids. CDR1 SEHNR and CDR2 FQNEAQ come from the germline V gene (reference sequence). The trim removed 8 bases at V and 8 bases at J, leaving 11 bases unmatched. CDR3 sequence (DNA): TGTGCCAGCGGCCGACAGGGAAAAGAGGAAAAACTGTTTTTT. Protein: CASGRQGKEEKLFF.

The chain carries TRBV11-2 and TRBJ1-2; D is undetermined. The CDR3 extends over 15 amino acids. The ends were cut back, 0 bases at V and 7 bases at J, with 15 bases in the middle. CDR1 is SGHAT, CDR2 FQNNGV, per germline. The CDR3 DNA follows: TGTGCCAGCAGCTTAGATTTCGCAGTTGGGTCTGGCTACACCTTC. It codes for CASSLDFAVGSGYTF.

The chain couples TRBV25-1 to TRBJ2-7, with 10 bases aligning to TRBD1. Germline lookup yields CDR1 MGHDK and CDR2 SYGVNS. This CDR3 has 17 amino acids. V shed 4 bases and J 0 bases; nucleotides not matched to a gene: 9. The CDR3 reads CASSGTGDRGHSYEQYF. DNA for the CDR3: TGTGCCAGCAGTGGGACCGGGGACAGGGGTCACTCCTACGAGCAGTACTTC.

This clonotype has at least ten counts. The chain recombines TRBV30 with TRBJ2-7; TRBD2 matches at 9 bases. V gave up 4 bases and J gave up 6 bases; unmatched junction bases: 4. CDR1 and CDR2 from the germline V gene are GTSNPN and SVGIG (reference sequence). This CDR3 has 12 residues. The CDR3 DNA reads as TGTGCCTGGAAAGGGACTAGCAGCGAGCAGTACTTC. As protein: CAWKGTSSEQYF.

The chain couples TRBV30 to TRBJ2-5; 13 positions agree with TRBD2. V shed 1 base and J 2 bases; nucleotides not matched to a gene: 4. The CDR3 is 16 residues long. CDR1 and CDR2 from the germline V gene are GTSNPN and SVGIG (reference sequence). CDR3 DNA: TGTGCCTGGAGTGCGGGACTAGCGGGGAGACAAGAGACCCAGTACTTC. Its translation: CAWSAGLAGRQETQYF.

This clonotype was seen many times. The chain is built from TRBV27 and TRBJ2-3; D not certain. Germline V gene sequence: CDR1 MNHEY, CDR2 SMNVEV (reference sequence). V was shortened by 6 bases and J by 3 bases, with 13 bases between the two germline ends. This CDR3 has 14 residues. CDR3 loop: CASSPRSSTDTQYF. Here the CDR3 DNA reads TGTGCCAGCAGCCCCCGGAGTAGTACAGATACGCAGTATTTT.

This clonotype was seen a few times. V usage is TRBV29-1 and J usage is TRBJ2-5; 9 nucleotides match TRBD1. The junction had 9 bases not matched to a gene; V was cut back by 3 bases and J by 4 bases. CDR1 SQVTM and CDR2 ANQGSEA come from the germline V gene. The CDR3 consists of 15 residues. This chain's CDR3 is CSVDHRGRLGETQYF. Written as DNA, the CDR3 is TGCAGCGTTGACCACAGGGGGCGTCTGGGAGAGACCCAGTACTTC.

The CDR3 is CASSLDATTGELFF. The CDR3 DNA reads TGCGCCAGCAGCTTGGACGCCACCACCGGGGAGCTGTTTTTT. V gene TRBV5-1 combines with J gene TRBJ2-2; D gene uncertain. Trimming pared 0 bases from V and 4 bases from J, leaving 7 bases between. CDR3 length equals 14 residues. CDR1 and CDR2 (germline): SGHRS, YFSETQ.

The rearrangement uses TRBV28 and TRBJ1-4; 7 bases agree with TRBD1. The V gene end was trimmed by 6 bases and the J gene end by 8 bases; junction bases not matched to a gene: 15. Germline V gene data show CDR1 as MDHEN and CDR2 as SYDVKM. This CDR3 has 16 residues. CDR3 sequence reads: CASSLEQGSVGEKLFF. The CDR3 DNA reads as TGTGCCAGCAGCCTGGAACAGGGGTCCGTAGGGGAAAAACTGTTTTTT.

This clonotype was counted a few times. CDR3 residues: CASSLESGNYEQYF. The CDR3 DNA follows: TGTGCCAGCAGCTTAGAATCCGGGAACTACGAGCAGTACTTC. The V call is TRBV13, the J call TRBJ2-7, with D tentatively TRBD2 (5 bases). Looked up from germline, CDR1 is PRHDT and CDR2 is FYEKMQ (reference sequence). The CDR3 consists of 14 residues. Trimming pared 1 base from V and 3 bases from J, leaving 10 bases between.

This clonotype was counted ten times or more. This chain connects TRBV5-1 to TRBJ2-1; 11 positions agree with TRBD2. CDR1 and CDR2 (germline): SGHRS, YFSETQ. The trim removed 4 bases at V and 6 bases at J, leaving 6 bases unmatched. The CDR3 has 15 amino acids. In DNA form, the CDR3 reads TGCGCCAGCAGCCAGACTGGGACTAGCGGCAATGAGCAGTTCTTC. It is translated as CASSQTGTSGNEQFF.

In this sample, this clonotype turned up a few times. The chain carries TRBV29-1 and TRBJ1-3; D might be TRBD1 (6 bases). CDR1 SQVTM and CDR2 ANQGSEA come from the germline V gene. V dropped 3 bases and J dropped 0 bases, with 15 bases sitting between them. This CDR3 comprises 16 residues. The CDR3 loop reads CSVESYRDRSGNTIYF. The CDR3 DNA reads TGCAGCGTTGAGTCTTACAGGGACCGCTCTGGAAACACCATATATTTT.

A note on this clonotype: This may be a read error: a much more frequent sequence differs by one nucleotide. The CDR3 ends on some other residue instead of the conserved phenylalanine or tryptophan, so this is likely a read error. The chain links TRBV20-1 to TRBJ2-3; a possible D gene is TRBD1 (5 bases). The germline gives CDR1 DFQATT, CDR2 SNEGSKA (reference sequence). V dropped 2 bases and J dropped 1 base, with 10 bases sitting between them. CDR3 size: 14 residues. The CDR3 DNA reads TGCAGTGCTAGAACCACGACAGGCACAGATACGCAGTATTTA. Translating gives CSARTTTGTDTQYL.

This sequence joins TRBV27 and TRBJ1-5; TRBD1 matches 8 bases. Losses at the gene ends were 5 bases for V and 11 bases for J; bases not matched to a gene: 11. This CDR3 is built from 14 residues. Germline loops: CDR1 MNHEY, CDR2 SMNVEV (reference sequence). CDR3 sequence (DNA): TGTGCCAGCAGTCTGGGACAGGCCGTTACTACCCAGCATTTT. It yields the protein CASSLGQAVTTQHF.

There are a few counts of this clonotype. This chain links TRBV20-1 with TRBJ2-6; possibly TRBD1 or TRBD2 for D (5 bases each). V lost 5 bases, J lost 0 bases, and 14 bases lay in between. Germline V CDR1 and CDR2: DFQATT, SNEGSKA (reference sequence). The CDR3 has 16 residues. CDR3 in DNA: TGCAGTGCTCCCGGGACCGGCAGCTCTGGGGCCAACGTCCTGACTTTC. This encodes CSAPGTGSSGANVLTF.

The V call is TRBV4-1, the J call TRBJ2-1; a weak D match, TRBD2 (5 bases). The CDR3 has 15 amino acids. CDR1 and CDR2 from the germline V gene are MGHRA and YSYEKL. With 0 bases removed from V and 7 bases from J, the gap between germline ends came to 13 bases. CDR3: CASSQDRGLMNEQFF. The DNA for the CDR3 is TGCGCCAGCAGCCAAGACCGAGGGCTAATGAATGAGCAGTTCTTC.

This clonotype was counted many times. The chain has TRBV20-1 and TRBJ2-7, with D tentatively TRBD2 (5 bases). Looked up from germline, CDR1 is DFQATT and CDR2 is SNEGSKA (reference sequence). This CDR3 has 15 residues. The germline V and J ends were trimmed by 0 bases and 5 bases, with 17 bases remaining between them. CDR3 in DNA: TGCAGTGCTAGAGATGGACTTCAAAGAGGCGACGAGCAGTACTTC. Protein: CSARDGLQRGDEQYF.